This TCR beta chain was documented in a study of T-cell reconstitution after alpha-beta-depleted transplantation in children. Study findings and constraints: From surviving recipient T cells and thymic progenitors came the high day-60 TCRbeta diversity observed in some patients. Where alpha-beta T cells came from about two months after transplant was reportedly several hundred expanded graft clones. T cells produced anew were the main source of T-cell counts and diversity one year after transplant.

The authors prepared the TCRbeta library with unique molecular identifiers. TCRdb re-derived calls from the PCR reads in MiXCR, one entry per CDR3 protein. This table has more than 3,000 distinct CDR3 sequences, 20% to 25% appearing once. V lost 4 bases to trimming and J lost 0 bases, with 8 bases between them. The germline V gene has CDR1 ENHRY and CDR2 SYGVKD. CDR3 length equals 14 residues. This clonotype is termed medium-sized. Its antigen is not identified. The receptor's source is a male patient between 2 and 15 years old who had a stem cell transplant for acute lymphoblastic leukemia, so the T cells may come from the graft donor. The sequencing here drew on PBMCs, mostly from graft donor cells, taken 60 days after TCRalphabeta/CD19-depleted stem cell transplant. The chain employs TRBV10-3 and TRBJ2-3; D remains unclear. The CDR3 DNA is TGTGCCATCAGTGTGGGCAGTAGCACAGATACGCAGTATTTT. Translation gives CAISVGSSTDTQYF.